These T cell receptor beta chains were read from a single sample in a study of T cells after yellow fever vaccination. TCRdb reprocessed the 5' RACE reads with MiXCR, giving one entry per CDR3 protein. The sample yields 300,000 to 400,000 distinct CDR3 sequences, around 11% seen once. The material was CD4+ T cells sorted from PBMCs, obtained 45 days after the yellow fever booster vaccination. The receptor source for this set is a man between 18 and 29 years old who received the YFV17D yellow fever vaccine. The CDR3 runs from the conserved cysteine through the conserved F or W. The D gene is left open where the match is weak. Size values are once, few and many counts, or a class for expanded clones, and some rows have none.

few	TRBD1	TRBV28	TRBJ1-5	CASSLARGSNQPQHF	TGTGCCAGCAGTTTAGCCAGGGGGAGCAATCAGCCCCAGCATTTT
few	TRBD1	TRBV5-1	TRBJ2-5	CASSTGTEETQYF	TGCGCCAGCAGTACCGGGACAGAAGAGACCCAGTACTTC
many	NA	TRBV18	TRBJ2-3	CASSPGRTDTQYF	TGTGCCAGCTCACCGGGACGCACAGATACGCAGTATTTT
NA	TRBD2	TRBV7-8	TRBJ2-3	CASSHRLSTAGGPQQYADTQYF	TGTGCCAGCAGCCACCGCCTCAGCACAGCGGGGGGGCCTCAGCAGTATGCAGATACGCAGTATTTT
few	TRBD2	TRBV7-6	TRBJ2-2	CASSLPSGGGELFF	TGTGCCAGCAGCTTACCCAGCGGGGGAGGGGAGCTGTTTTTT
few	NA	TRBV6-5	TRBJ1-1	CASSRGSPGTEAFF	TGTGCCAGCAGTAGGGGATCCCCGGGGACTGAAGCTTTCTTT
many	NA	TRBV5-5	TRBJ2-4	CASSLGPNIQYF	TGTGCCAGCAGCTTGGGTCCGAACATTCAGTACTTC
NA	NA	TRBV9	TRBJ1-4	CASRTPGSGGFEKLFF	TGTGCCAGCAGAACCCCAGGGTCGGGAGGGTTTGAAAAACTGTTTTTT
many	TRBD1	TRBV20-1	TRBJ2-1	CSAAGGSSYEQFF	TGCAGTGCGGCAGGGGGCTCATCGTATGAGCAGTTCTTC
NA	TRBD2	TRBV5-1	TRBJ2-1	CASSQEGTSSREQFF	TGCGCCAGCAGCCAAGAGGGGACTAGTTCCCGTGAGCAGTTCTTC
few	TRBD2	TRBV7-3	TRBJ2-3	CASSASGGPWDTQYF	TGTGCCAGCAGCGCCTCGGGGGGGCCATGGGATACGCAGTATTTT
NA	TRBD2	TRBV6-2/TRBV6-3	TRBJ2-1	CASRPRLAGGAKSSYNEQFF	TGTGCCAGCAGGCCCAGACTAGCGGGGGGTGCCAAAAGCTCCTACAATGAGCAGTTCTTC
NA	NA	TRBV21-1	TRBJ1-1	CASSEQSFIPPQAFF	TGTGCCAGCAGCGAACAGTCTTTCATCCCGCCGCAAGCTTTCTTT
few	TRBD2	TRBV5-4	TRBJ2-5	CASSLAGVAGREETQYF	TGTGCCAGCAGCTTGGCCGGGGTAGCGGGGAGGGAAGAGACCCAGTACTTC
many	NA	TRBV7-9	TRBJ1-1	CASSPLGGNTEAFF	TGTGCCAGCAGCCCGCTTGGGGGAAACACTGAAGCTTTCTTT